The 12 T cell receptor beta chains reported below all come from one sample, sequenced in a study of cytomegalovirus exposure and HLA in healthy donors. In the PCR, 60 Vbeta and 13 Jbeta primers were used. Some clones are missing from TCRdb's copy, which holds only in-frame ones; the method was immunoSEQ multiplex PCR. The repertoire holds more than 200,000 clones, with around 79% as singletons. Sequencing input: PBMCs. Receptor source: a man aged 18 to 35 in good health and CMV-seronegative.

In its sample, this clone was seen a few times. The chain carries TRBV28 and TRBJ1-1, with D tentatively TRBD1 (5 bases). The germline V gene has CDR1 MDHEN and CDR2 SYDVKM. V lost 6 bases and J lost 2, with 10 bases in between. This CDR3 has 13 residues. CDR3 region: CASRQGTNTEAFF. The DNA of the CDR3 is TGTGCCAGCAGGCAGGGAACTAACACTGAAGCTTTCTTT.

V gene TRBV7-9 combines with J gene TRBJ2-2; maybe TRBD2 (6 bases). The CDR3 has 12 amino acids. V lost 1 base and J 11 bases, leaving 8 bases between the germline ends. Germline lookup yields CDR1 SEHNR and CDR2 FQNEAQ (reference sequence). CDR3: CASSLEGLELFF. The CDR3, as DNA: TGTGCCAGCAGCTTAGAAGGACTAGAGCTGTTTTTT.

Points on this clone: This sample also contains other DNA sequences that code for the same CDR3. J is TRBJ1-2 and V is TRBV29-1, with TRBD1 matching over 9 bases. CDR3 size: 11 residues. Per germline, CDR1 SQVTM and CDR2 ANQGSEA. The J segment lost 8 bases and the V segment lost 6 bases, leaving 4 bases of the junction unmatched. In nucleotides, the CDR3 is TGCAGCGTGGGACAGGGTTACGGCTACACCTTC. Protein sequence: CSVGQGYGYTF.

This chain joins TRBV27 and TRBJ1-4, with 7 nucleotides matching TRBD1. This CDR3 spans 17 amino acids. Trimming cost V 4 bases and J 4 bases; bases outside gene matches: 12. Germline assignment: CDR1 MNHEY and CDR2 SMNVEV (reference sequence). The CDR3 spells CASSSLHRGSYNEKLFF. CDR3 bases: TGTGCCAGCAGTTCGCTTCACAGGGGAAGCTATAATGAAAAACTGTTTTTT.

The chain links TRBV21-1 to TRBJ1-2; the table names TRBD1, a call not compared with the DNA. TRBV21-1 constitutes a pseudogene. The CDR3 is 15 amino acids. As DNA, the CDR3 is TGTGCCAGCAGCAAAGAAAGGGAAGGGGGCGATGGCTACACCTTC. Protein: CASSKEREGGDGYTF.

This chain connects TRBV5-1 to TRBJ2-1; 8 bases agree with TRBD2. J lost 0 bases, V lost 5 bases, and 7 bases had no gene match. Germline assignment: CDR1 SGHRS and CDR2 YFSETQ. The CDR3 is made up of 16 amino acids. The CDR3 loop is CASSRPGTSSYNEQFF. CDR3 DNA: TGCGCCAGCAGTCGACCCGGGACTAGCTCCTACAATGAGCAGTTCTTC.

The chain links TRBV10-3 to TRBJ1-5; 7 bases are a match to TRBD1. V gave up 2 bases and J gave up 1 base; unmatched junction bases: 8. The length of the CDR3 is 17 residues. Per the germline V gene, CDR1 is ENHRY and CDR2 is SYGVKD. CDR3 nucleotides: TGTGCCATCAGTGAGGGGCCCACAGGGGAAAGCAATCAGCCCCAGCATTTT. Its protein is CAISEGPTGESNQPQHF.

This rearrangement joins TRBV29-1 to TRBJ2-5, with D hard to call. Looked up from germline, CDR1 is SQVTM and CDR2 is ANQGSEA. The CDR3 spans 11 residues. The V and J ends lost 7 bases and 4 bases respectively, with 10 bases between them. The chain's CDR3 is CSGAAGETQYF. In DNA form, the CDR3 reads TGCAGCGGGGCCGCTGGAGAGACCCAGTACTTC.

The chain combines TRBV15 with TRBJ2-7, with 9 bases identical to TRBD1. This CDR3 contains 16 residues. V trimming: 3 bases; J trimming: 3 bases; junction bases outside the gene matches: 9. Germline CDR1 LNHNV, CDR2 YYDKDF (reference sequence). The CDR3 loop is CATSRDPGQGFYEQYF. The CDR3 DNA reads TGTGCCACCAGCAGGGACCCGGGACAGGGCTTCTACGAGCAGTACTTC.

V gene TRBV6-6 combines with J gene TRBJ2-2; the D is unclear. This CDR3 has 15 residues. Looked up from germline, CDR1 is MNHNY and CDR2 is SVGAGI (reference sequence). The germline V and J ends were trimmed by 0 bases and 1 base, with 6 bases remaining between them. CDR3 nucleotides: TGTGCCAGCAGTTACTCGTCCGTGAACACCGGGGAGCTGTTTTTT. The encoded protein is CASSYSSVNTGELFF.

The CDR3 DNA reads as TGTGCCAGCAGTTTACGACGGGACTTAGGGTCCTACAATGAGCAGTTCTTC. It is translated as CASSLRRDLGSYNEQFF. This chain uses TRBV27 with TRBJ2-1, with D tentatively TRBD2 (6 bases). Trimming removed 2 bases at V and 1 base at J, with 15 bases between. The length of the CDR3 is 17 residues. Germline CDR1 reads MNHEY; CDR2 reads SMNVEV (reference sequence).

This sequence joins TRBV19 and TRBJ1-2; 7 nucleotides match TRBD1. J gave up 7 bases and V 3 bases, and 8 bases lay outside the gene matches. The CDR3 spans 14 residues. Germline loops: CDR1 LNHDA, CDR2 SQIVND (reference sequence). The CDR3 DNA is TGTGCCAGTAGTATTCTGACAGGGCGAGGTGGCTACACCTTC. Translation: CASSILTGRGGYTF.